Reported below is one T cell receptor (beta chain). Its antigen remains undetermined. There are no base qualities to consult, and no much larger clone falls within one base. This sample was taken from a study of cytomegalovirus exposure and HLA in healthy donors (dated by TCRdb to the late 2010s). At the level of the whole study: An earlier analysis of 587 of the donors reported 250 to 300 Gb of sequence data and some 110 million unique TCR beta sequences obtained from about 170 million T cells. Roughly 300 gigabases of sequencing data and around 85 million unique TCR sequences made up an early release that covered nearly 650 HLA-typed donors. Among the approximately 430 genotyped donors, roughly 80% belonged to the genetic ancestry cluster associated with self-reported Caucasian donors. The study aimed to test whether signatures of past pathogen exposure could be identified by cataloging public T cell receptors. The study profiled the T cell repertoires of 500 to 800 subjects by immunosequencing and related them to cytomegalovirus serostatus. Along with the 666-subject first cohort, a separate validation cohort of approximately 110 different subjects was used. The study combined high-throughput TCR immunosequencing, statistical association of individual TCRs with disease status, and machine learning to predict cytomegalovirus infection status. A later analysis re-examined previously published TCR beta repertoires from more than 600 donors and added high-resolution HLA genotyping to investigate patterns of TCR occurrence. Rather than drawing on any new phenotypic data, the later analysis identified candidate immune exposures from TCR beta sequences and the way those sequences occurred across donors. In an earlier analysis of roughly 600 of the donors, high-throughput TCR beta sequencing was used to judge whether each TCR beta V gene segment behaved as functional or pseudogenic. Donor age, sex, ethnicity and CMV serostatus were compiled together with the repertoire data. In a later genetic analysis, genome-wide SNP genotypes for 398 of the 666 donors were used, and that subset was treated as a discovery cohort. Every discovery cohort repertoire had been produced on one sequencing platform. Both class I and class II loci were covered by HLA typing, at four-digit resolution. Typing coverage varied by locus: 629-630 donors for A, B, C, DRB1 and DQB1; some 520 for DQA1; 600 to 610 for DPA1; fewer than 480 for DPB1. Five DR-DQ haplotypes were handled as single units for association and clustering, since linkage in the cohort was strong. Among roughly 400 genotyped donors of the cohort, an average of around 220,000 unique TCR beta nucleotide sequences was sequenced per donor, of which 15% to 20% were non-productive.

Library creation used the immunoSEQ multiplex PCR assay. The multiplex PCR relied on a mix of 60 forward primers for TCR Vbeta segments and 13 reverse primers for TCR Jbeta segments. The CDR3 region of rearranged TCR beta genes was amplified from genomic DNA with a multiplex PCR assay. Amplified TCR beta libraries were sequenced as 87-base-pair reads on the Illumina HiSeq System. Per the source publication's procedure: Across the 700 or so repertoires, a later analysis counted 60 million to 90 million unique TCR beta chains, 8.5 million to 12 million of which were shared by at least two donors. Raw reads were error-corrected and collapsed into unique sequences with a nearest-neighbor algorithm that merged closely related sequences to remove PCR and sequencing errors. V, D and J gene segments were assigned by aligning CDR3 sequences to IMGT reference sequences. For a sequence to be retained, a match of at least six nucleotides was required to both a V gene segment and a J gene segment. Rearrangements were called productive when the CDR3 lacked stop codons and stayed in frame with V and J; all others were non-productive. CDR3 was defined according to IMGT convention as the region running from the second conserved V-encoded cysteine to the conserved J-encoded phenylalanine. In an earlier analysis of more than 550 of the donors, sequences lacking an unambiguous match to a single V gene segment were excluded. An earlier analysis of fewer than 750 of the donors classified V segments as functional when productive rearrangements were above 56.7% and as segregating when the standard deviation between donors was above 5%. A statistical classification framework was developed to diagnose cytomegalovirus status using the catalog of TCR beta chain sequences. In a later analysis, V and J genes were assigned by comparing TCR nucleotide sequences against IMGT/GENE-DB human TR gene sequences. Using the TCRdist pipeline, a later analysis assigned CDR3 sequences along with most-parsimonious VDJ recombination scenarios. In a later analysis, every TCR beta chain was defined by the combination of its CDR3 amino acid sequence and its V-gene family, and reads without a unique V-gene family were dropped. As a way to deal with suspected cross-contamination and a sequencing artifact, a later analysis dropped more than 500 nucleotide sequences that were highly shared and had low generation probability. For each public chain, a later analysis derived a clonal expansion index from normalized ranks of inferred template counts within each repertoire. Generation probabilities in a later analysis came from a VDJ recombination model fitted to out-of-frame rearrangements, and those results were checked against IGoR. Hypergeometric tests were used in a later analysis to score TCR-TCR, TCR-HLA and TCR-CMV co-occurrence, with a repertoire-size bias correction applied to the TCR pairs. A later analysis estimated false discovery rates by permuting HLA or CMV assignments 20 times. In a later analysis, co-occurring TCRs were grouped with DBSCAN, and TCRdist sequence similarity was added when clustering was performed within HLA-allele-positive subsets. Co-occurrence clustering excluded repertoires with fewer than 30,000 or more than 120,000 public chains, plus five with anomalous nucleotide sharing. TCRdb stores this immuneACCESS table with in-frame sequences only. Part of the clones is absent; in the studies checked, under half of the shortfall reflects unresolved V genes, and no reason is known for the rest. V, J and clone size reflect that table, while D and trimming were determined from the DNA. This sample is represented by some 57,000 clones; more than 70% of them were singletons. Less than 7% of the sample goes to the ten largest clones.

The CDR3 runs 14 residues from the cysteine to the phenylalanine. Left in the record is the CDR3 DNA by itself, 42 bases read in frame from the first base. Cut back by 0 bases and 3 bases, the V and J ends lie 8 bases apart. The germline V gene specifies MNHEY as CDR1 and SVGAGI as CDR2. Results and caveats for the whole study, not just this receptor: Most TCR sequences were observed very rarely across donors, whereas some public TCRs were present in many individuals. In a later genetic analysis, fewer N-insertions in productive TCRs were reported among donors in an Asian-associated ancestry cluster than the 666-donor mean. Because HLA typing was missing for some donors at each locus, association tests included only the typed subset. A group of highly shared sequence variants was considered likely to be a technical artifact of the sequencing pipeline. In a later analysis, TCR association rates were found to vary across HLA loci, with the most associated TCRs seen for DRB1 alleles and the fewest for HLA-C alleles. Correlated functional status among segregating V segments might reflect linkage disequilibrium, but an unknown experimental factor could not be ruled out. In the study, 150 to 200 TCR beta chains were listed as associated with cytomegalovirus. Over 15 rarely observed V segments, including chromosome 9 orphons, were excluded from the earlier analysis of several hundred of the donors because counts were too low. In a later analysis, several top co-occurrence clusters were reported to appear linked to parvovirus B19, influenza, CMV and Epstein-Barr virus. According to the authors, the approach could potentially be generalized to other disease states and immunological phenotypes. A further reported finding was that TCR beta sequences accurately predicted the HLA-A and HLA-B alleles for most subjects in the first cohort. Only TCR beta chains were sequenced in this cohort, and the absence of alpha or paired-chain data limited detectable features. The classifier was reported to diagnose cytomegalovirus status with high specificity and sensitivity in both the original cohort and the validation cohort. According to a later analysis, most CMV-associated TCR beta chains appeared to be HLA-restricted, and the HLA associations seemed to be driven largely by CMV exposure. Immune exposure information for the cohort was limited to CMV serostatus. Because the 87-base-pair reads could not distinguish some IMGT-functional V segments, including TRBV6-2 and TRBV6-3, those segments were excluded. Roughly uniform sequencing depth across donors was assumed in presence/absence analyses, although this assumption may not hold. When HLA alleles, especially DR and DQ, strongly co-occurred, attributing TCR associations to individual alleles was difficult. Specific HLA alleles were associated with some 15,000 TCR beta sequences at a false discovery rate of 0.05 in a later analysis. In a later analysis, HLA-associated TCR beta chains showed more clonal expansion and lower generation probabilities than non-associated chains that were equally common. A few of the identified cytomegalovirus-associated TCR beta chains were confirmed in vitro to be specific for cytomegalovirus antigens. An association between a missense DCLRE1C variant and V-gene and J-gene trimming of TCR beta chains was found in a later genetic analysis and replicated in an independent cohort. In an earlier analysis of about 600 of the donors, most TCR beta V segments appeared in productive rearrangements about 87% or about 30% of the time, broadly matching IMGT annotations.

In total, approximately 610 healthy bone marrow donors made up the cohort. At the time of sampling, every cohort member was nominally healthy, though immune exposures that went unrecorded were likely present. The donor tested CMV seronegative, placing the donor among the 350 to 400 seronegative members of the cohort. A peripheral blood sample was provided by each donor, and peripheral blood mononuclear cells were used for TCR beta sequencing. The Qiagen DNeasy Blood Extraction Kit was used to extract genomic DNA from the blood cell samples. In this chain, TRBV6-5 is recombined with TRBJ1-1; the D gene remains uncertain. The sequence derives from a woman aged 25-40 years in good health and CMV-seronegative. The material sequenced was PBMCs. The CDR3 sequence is CASSYSRIDTEAFF. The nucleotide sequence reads TGTGCCAGCAGTTACTCTAGAATCGACACTGAAGCTTTCTTT.